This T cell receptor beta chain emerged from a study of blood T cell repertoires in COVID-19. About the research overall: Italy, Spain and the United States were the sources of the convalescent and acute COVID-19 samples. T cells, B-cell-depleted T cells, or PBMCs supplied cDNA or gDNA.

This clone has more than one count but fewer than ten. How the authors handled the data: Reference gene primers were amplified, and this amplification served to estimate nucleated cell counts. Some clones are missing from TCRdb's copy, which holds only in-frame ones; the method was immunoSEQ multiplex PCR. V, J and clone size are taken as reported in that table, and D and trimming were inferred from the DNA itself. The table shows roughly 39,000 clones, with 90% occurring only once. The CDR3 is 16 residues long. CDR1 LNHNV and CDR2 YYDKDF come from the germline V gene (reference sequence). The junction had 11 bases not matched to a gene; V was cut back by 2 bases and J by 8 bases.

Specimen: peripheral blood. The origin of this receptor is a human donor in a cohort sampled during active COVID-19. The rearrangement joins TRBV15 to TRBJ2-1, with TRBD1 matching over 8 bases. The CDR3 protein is CATSRTRGRGRDEQFF. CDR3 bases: TGTGCCACCAGCAGAACGAGGGGCAGGGGGCGCGATGAGCAGTTCTTC. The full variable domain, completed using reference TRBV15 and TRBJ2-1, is DAMVIQNPRYQVTQFGKPVTLSCSQTLNHNVMYWYQQKSSQAPKLLFHYYDKDFNNEADTPDNFQSRRPNTSFCFLDIRSPGLGDTAMYLCATSRTRGRGRDEQFFGPGTRLTVL.